The 22 T cell receptor beta chains given below trace back to one sample, sequenced in a study of T cells in localized non-small cell lung cancer (TCRdb year 2020). Libraries were prepared through the immunoSEQ multiplex PCR assay. TCRdb stores this immuneACCESS table with in-frame sequences only. Part of the clones is absent; in the studies checked, under half of the shortfall reflects unresolved V genes, and no reason is known for the rest. The sample table shows tens of thousands of clones, and over 80% are seen once. The ten largest account for 17% of the sample. The source material was peripheral blood mononuclear cells, sampled before any cancer treatment. The source of these receptors is a man aged 40-75 years with stage III lung adenocarcinoma.

V usage is TRBV5-6 and J usage is TRBJ2-7, with D perhaps TRBD2 (6 bases). In germline, CDR1 is SGHDT, CDR2 YYEEEE. The CDR3 runs to 13 residues. V lost 4 bases, J lost 2 bases, and 10 bases lay in between. CDR3 sequence (DNA): TGTGCCAGCAGCCCCGGGACTCCCTACGAGCAGTACTTC. This encodes CASSPGTPYEQYF.

The chain uses TRBV29-1 and TRBJ2-3, with D possibly being TRBD1 (5 bases). This CDR3 region has 14 residues. Germline CDR1 SQVTM, CDR2 ANQGSEA. V dropped 2 bases and J dropped 1 base, with 10 bases sitting between them. The CDR3 DNA is TGCAGCGTTGAAAAGGGGTTTGGCACAGATACGCAGTATTTT. Translation gives CSVEKGFGTDTQYF.

The rearrangement joins TRBV5-1 to TRBJ2-2; TRBD2 matches 8 bases. The CDR3 totals 18 residues. The germline V gene has CDR1 SGHRS and CDR2 YFSETQ. Trimming cost V 1 base and J 2 bases; bases outside gene matches: 10. The CDR3 reads CASSLHPAGEVNTGELFF. The DNA of the CDR3 is TGCGCCAGCAGCTTGCATCCAGCGGGGGAAGTTAACACCGGGGAGCTGTTTTTT. The full variable domain, its missing parts supplied by reference TRBV5-1 and TRBJ2-2, is KAGVTQTPRYLIKTRGQQVTLSCSPISGHRSVSWYQQTPGQGLQFLFEYFSETQRNKGNFPGRFSGRQFSNSRSEMNVSTLELGDSALYLCASSLHPAGEVNTGELFFGEGSRLTVL.

The chain employs TRBV18 and TRBJ1-5; 8 bases match TRBD1. The V and J ends lost 3 bases and 7 bases, in that order; junction bases with no gene match: 14. CDR3 size: 17 residues. Per germline, CDR1 KGHSH and CDR2 LQKENI. The CDR3 reads CASSPSPGAGGEQPQHF. CDR3 DNA sequence: TGTGCCAGCTCACCCTCCCCGGGCGCAGGGGGCGAACAGCCCCAGCATTTT.

This clone was observed a few times. V and J are TRBV11-3 and TRBJ2-7; D gene ambiguous. V lost 1 base, J lost 2 bases, and 6 bases lay in between. Germline-derived CDR1 and CDR2 are SGHNT and YENEEA. This CDR3 has 13 amino acids. Here the CDR3 reads CASSLGGTYEQYF. Written as DNA, the CDR3 is TGTGCCAGCAGCTTAGGCGGAACCTACGAGCAGTACTTC.

The rearrangement joins TRBV9 to TRBJ2-7, with no clear D. This CDR3 is 14 amino acids long. V was shortened by 0 bases and J by 1 base, with 8 bases between the two germline ends. The germline gives CDR1 SGDLS, CDR2 YYNGEE. CDR3: CASSVDRESYEQYF. The DNA of the CDR3 is TGTGCCAGCAGCGTAGATCGAGAGTCCTACGAGCAGTACTTC.

The V call is TRBV29-1, the J call TRBJ1-2, with D possibly TRBD1 on 5 matching bases. Germline V gene sequence: CDR1 SQVTM, CDR2 ANQGSEA. The CDR3 contains 12 residues. V shed 6 bases and J shed 5 bases, with 13 bases lying between them. The CDR3 nucleotides are TGCAGCGTCTTCGACAGTGGGTATGGCTACACCTTC. Translating it yields CSVFDSGYGYTF.

The rearrangement uses TRBV9 and TRBJ2-2; 11 nucleotides match TRBD2. Germline V gene sequence: CDR1 SGDLS, CDR2 YYNGEE. After removal of 5 bases from V and 5 bases from J, the junction contained 8 bases not matched to a gene. The CDR3 is made up of 16 amino acids. CDR3 region: CASRHLAGGGTGELFF. CDR3 nucleotides: TGTGCCAGCAGACATCTAGCGGGAGGTGGAACCGGGGAGCTGTTTTTT.

The chain links TRBV7-7 to TRBJ2-7; the D call may be TRBD1 or TRBD2 (5 bases each). This CDR3 region has 17 residues. Between the trimmed V and J ends, which lost 1 base and 2 bases, there was a span of 18 bases. In germline, CDR1 is SSHAT, CDR2 FNYEAQ (reference sequence). The CDR3 region has the DNA TGTGCCAGCAGCTTAGTGGCCCCGAGAGGGGACCCCTACGAGCAGTACTTC. It codes for CASSLVAPRGDPYEQYF.

The J gene is TRBJ2-5, the V gene TRBV29-1, with D perhaps matching TRBD1 (5 bases). CDR1 and CDR2 from the germline V gene are SQVTM and ANQGSEA. The V and J ends lost 0 bases and 5 bases respectively, with 16 bases between them. This CDR3 region has 15 residues. CDR3 nucleotides: TGCAGCGTTGAAGAAAGGGCAGGGTTTAGGGAGACCCAGTACTTC. Its translation: CSVEERAGFRETQYF.

The chain recombines TRBV5-6 with TRBJ1-1, with D uncertain. This CDR3 contains 12 residues. Per germline, CDR1 SGHDT and CDR2 YYEEEE. V lost 3 bases and J 7 bases, leaving 10 bases between the germline ends. The CDR3 reads CASSSYTFEAFF. The CDR3 DNA reads as TGTGCCAGCAGCTCTTACACCTTTGAAGCTTTCTTT.

The chain uses TRBV7-9 and TRBJ2-7; TRBD1 or TRBD2 may be the D gene (6 bases each). V lost 1 base and J 5 bases, leaving 15 bases between the germline ends. Germline lookup yields CDR1 SEHNR and CDR2 FQNEAQ (reference sequence). CDR3 length: 15 residues. In DNA, the CDR3 is TGTGCCAGCAGCTTAGGGGGGGCAGGCAACAACGAGCAGTACTTC. Translation gives CASSLGGAGNNEQYF.

V is TRBV5-5 and J is TRBJ1-1; 8 nucleotides line up with TRBD1. The CDR3 is made up of 12 amino acids. Germline CDR1 is SGHKS and CDR2 is YYEKEE (reference sequence). V lost 3 bases to trimming and J lost 9 bases; unmatched junction nucleotides: 4. DNA of the CDR3: TGTGCCAGCAGCTACGGACAGGGTAAAGCTTTCTTT. Amino acid sequence: CASSYGQGKAFF.

The J gene is TRBJ2-5, the V gene TRBV11-2; the match to TRBD2 covers 8 bases. CDR3 length: 16 amino acids. Germline V CDR1 and CDR2: SGHAT, FQNNGV. V shed 5 bases and J 2 bases; nucleotides not matched to a gene: 10. CDR3 amino acids: CASSRSLREGQETQYF. The CDR3 DNA reads as TGTGCCAGCAGCAGATCCCTTCGGGAGGGTCAAGAGACCCAGTACTTC.

This chain connects TRBV7-2 to TRBJ1-5; D ambiguous. V lost 4 bases, J lost 8 bases, and 12 bases lay in between. CDR3 length equals 13 residues. Germline V gene lookup returns CDR1 SGHTA and CDR2 FQGNSA. CDR3 loop: CASSYYGAEPQHF. CDR3 nucleotides: TGTGCCAGCAGCTACTACGGTGCGGAGCCCCAGCATTTT.

The chain employs TRBV10-3 and TRBJ1-5; tentative D call: TRBD1 (5 bases). The CDR3 contains 18 residues. The germline V gene encodes CDR1 ENHRY and CDR2 SYGVKD. The V end was cut by 2 bases, the J end by 0 bases, with 17 bases between. The CDR3, as DNA: TGTGCCATCAGTGAGACTACCGGGACGGGATATAGCAATCAGCCCCAGCATTTT. It translates to CAISETTGTGYSNQPQHF.

V and J are TRBV5-1 and TRBJ2-1, with 8 bases fitting TRBD2. CDR1 is SGHRS, CDR2 YFSETQ, per germline. The CDR3 totals 15 residues. After removal of 0 bases from V and 6 bases from J, the junction contained 5 bases not matched to a gene. This CDR3 is CASSLALAGPNEQFF. CDR3 in DNA: TGCGCCAGCAGCTTGGCTCTAGCGGGCCCCAATGAGCAGTTCTTC.

The chain links TRBV27 to TRBJ1-2, with D unclear. CDR3 length: 14 residues. The germline V gene encodes CDR1 MNHEY and CDR2 SMNVEV (reference sequence). Between the trimmed V and J ends, which lost 2 bases and 6 bases, there was a span of 13 bases. CDR3 protein: CASSLQGMGHGYTF. The CDR3 region has the DNA TGTGCCAGCAGTTTACAAGGTATGGGCCATGGCTACACCTTC.

The rearrangement links TRBV5-4 to TRBJ2-5; tentative D call: TRBD1 (5 bases). Germline CDR1 reads SGHNT; CDR2 reads YYREEE (reference sequence). The length of the CDR3 is 13 residues. The V gene lost 4 bases and the J gene lost 3 bases, with 10 bases spanning the gap. The CDR3 DNA reads as TGTGCCAGCAGCCAGGGATTAGAAGAGACCCAGTACTTC. Translating gives CASSQGLEETQYF.

This clone was counted once. The chain uses TRBV4-1 and TRBJ2-4, with D perhaps assigned TRBD1 or TRBD2 (6 bases each). Germline-derived CDR1 and CDR2 are MGHRA and YSYEKL. V dropped 1 base and J dropped 5 bases, with 12 bases sitting between them. CDR3 size: 15 residues. DNA of the CDR3: TGCGCCAGCAGCCAAGTGGAGGGGGTGGAAAACATTCAGTACTTC. It specifies CASSQVEGVENIQYF.

This chain connects TRBV7-9 to TRBJ2-3; D is possibly TRBD1 (6 bases). Trimming took 3 bases from V and 4 from J, leaving 11 bases between them. Germline CDR1 and CDR2: SEHNR and FQNEAQ (reference sequence). The CDR3 length is 14 residues. CDR3 loop: CASSFTGLADTQYF. CDR3 sequence (DNA): TGTGCCAGCAGCTTTACAGGGTTGGCAGATACGCAGTATTTT.

The chain combines TRBV27 with TRBJ2-1; D is ambiguous. Trimming left V 6 bases short and J 4 bases short, with 10 bases between. Germline V gene sequence: CDR1 MNHEY, CDR2 SMNVEV (reference sequence). The CDR3 length is 13 residues. The DNA for the CDR3 is TGTGCCAGCAGCCTAACCCCATACAATGAGCAGTTCTTC. Amino acid sequence: CASSLTPYNEQFF.